What follows is one TCR beta chain and its context. This entry comes from a study of blood T cell repertoires in COVID-19. V gave up 3 bases and J gave up 5 bases; unmatched junction bases: 9. Germline V gene data show CDR1 as SGHVS and CDR2 as FNYEAQ. The CDR3 is 17 residues long. The data were produced by immunoSEQ multiplex PCR, yet TCRdb's version contains in-frame clones alone and is incomplete. The sample lists fewer than 350,000 clones; approximately 85% were seen once. Sequenced material: PBMCs or T cells enriched from blood (not recorded which). This TCR was sampled from a man under 40 who had recovered from COVID-19. The rearrangement uses TRBV7-6 and TRBJ2-3, with 12 bases that match TRBD2. The CDR3 region has the DNA TGTGCCAGCAGCTTGAACCCTAGCGGGGGGGAGAAAGATACGCAGTATTTT. Encoded protein: CASSLNPSGGEKDTQYF.